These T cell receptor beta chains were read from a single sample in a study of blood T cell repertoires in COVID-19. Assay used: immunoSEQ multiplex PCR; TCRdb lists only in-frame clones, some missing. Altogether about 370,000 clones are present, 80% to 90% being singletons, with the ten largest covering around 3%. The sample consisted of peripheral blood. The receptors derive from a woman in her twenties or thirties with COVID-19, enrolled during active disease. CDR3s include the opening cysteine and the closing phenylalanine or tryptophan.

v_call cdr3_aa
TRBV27 CASTPGGPNSPLHF
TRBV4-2 CASSQGTGNSNQPQHF
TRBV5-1 CASSLYHAGGEDTQYF
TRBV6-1 CASSEGGPPRETQYF
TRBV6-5 CASSTGTLQFF
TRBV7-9 CASSPRINRIGNYGYTF
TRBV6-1 CASSEASLYNEQFF
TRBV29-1 CSVERTTSGEEGEQFF
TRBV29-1 CSVEGARVNEQFF
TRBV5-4 CASSTLGYGEGGYGYTF